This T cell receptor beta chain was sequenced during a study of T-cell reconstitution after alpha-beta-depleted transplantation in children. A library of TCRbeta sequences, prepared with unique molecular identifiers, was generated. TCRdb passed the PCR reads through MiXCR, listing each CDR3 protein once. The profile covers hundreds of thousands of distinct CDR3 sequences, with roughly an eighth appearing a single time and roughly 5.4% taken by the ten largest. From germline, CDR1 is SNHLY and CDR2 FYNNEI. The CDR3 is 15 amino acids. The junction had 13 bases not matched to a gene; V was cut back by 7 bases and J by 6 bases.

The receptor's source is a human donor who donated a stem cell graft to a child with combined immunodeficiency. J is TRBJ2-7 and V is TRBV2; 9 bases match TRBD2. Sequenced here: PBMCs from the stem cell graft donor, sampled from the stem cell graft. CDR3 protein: CASTQIGTSSLEQYF. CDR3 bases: TGTGCCAGCACCCAGATAGGGACTAGCTCTCTCGAGCAGTACTTC.